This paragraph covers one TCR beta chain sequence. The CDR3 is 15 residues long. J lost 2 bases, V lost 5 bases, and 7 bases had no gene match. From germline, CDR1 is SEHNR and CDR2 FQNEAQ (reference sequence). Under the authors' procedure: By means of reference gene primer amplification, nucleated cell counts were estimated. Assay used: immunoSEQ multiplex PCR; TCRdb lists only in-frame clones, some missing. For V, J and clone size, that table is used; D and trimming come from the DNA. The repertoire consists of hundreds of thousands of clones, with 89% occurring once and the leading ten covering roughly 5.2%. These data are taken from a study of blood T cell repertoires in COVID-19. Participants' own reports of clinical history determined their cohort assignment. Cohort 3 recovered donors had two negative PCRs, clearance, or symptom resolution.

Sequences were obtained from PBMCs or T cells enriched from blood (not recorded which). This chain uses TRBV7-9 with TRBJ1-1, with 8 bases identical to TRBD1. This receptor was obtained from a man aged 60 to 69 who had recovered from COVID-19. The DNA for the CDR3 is TGTGCCAGCAGCCCGGGGACAGGAATTAACACTGAAGCTTTCTTT. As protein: CASSPGTGINTEAFF.